This passage covers 10 T cell receptor beta chains from one sample sequenced in a study of blood T cell repertoires in COVID-19. Clones were sequenced by immunoSEQ multiplex PCR, and TCRdb holds only the in-frame ones, with some missing. The sample lists about 13,000 clones; under 95% were seen once. Sequenced material: peripheral blood. The receptors originated from a human donor in a cohort sampled during active COVID-19.

The V call is TRBV14, the J call TRBJ1-2; D gene ambiguous. Between the trimmed V and J ends, which lost 1 base and 3 bases, there was a span of 15 bases. Germline V lookup: CDR1 SGHDN, CDR2 FVKESK. CDR3 length: 16 amino acids. The chain's CDR3 is CASSQVDTTDHYGYTF. DNA of the CDR3: TGTGCCAGCAGCCAAGTCGACACCACAGACCACTATGGCTACACCTTC.

This chain connects TRBV28 to TRBJ2-3; no definite D call. The V end lost 3 bases, the J end lost 0 bases, and 13 bases lay between the germline ends. Germline V gene sequence: CDR1 MDHEN, CDR2 SYDVKM. The CDR3 has 16 residues. The CDR3 region is CASSFDRVFSTDTQYF. CDR3 in DNA: TGTGCCAGCAGTTTTGATCGGGTATTCAGCACAGATACGCAGTATTTT.

The rearrangement uses TRBV10-2 and TRBJ2-7; TRBD2 matches 9 bases. The V gene's germline CDR1 is WSHSY and CDR2 SAAADI. The CDR3 runs 16 residues. Unmatched junction bases numbered 11, after V lost 7 bases and J lost 1 base. The CDR3 sequence: CASMGGVAGDSYEQYF. DNA for the CDR3: TGCGCCAGCATGGGGGGGGTAGCGGGAGATTCCTACGAGCAGTACTTC.

The CDR3 spells CASSPGQGPDTQYF. For the CDR3, the DNA is TGTGCCAGCAGTCCGGGACAGGGACCGGATACGCAGTATTTT. This sequence joins TRBV28 and TRBJ2-3; 9 bases are a match to TRBD1. V shed 5 bases, J shed 6 bases, and the junction held 6 bases outside the gene matches. This CDR3 has 14 residues. The V gene's germline CDR1 is MDHEN and CDR2 SYDVKM.

The chain recombines TRBV20-1 with TRBJ2-2, with D perhaps matching TRBD2 (6 bases). This CDR3 is built from 12 residues. The germline V gene has CDR1 DFQATT and CDR2 SNEGSKA (reference sequence). V lost 3 bases to trimming and J lost 10 bases, with 12 bases between them. The CDR3 sequence is CSASDGREELFF. The CDR3 bases are TGCAGTGCTAGTGACGGGCGGGAGGAGCTGTTTTTT.

As DNA, the CDR3 is TGTGCCAGCGGCTGGACGACAGGGGGTACCGATACGCAGTATTTT. Translation: CASGWTTGGTDTQYF. The chain has TRBV6-5 and TRBJ2-3; 9 positions match TRBD1. Germline CDR1 reads MNHEY; CDR2 reads SVGAGI. With V trimmed by 8 bases and J by 6 bases, 12 bases remained unmatched. The CDR3 sequence is 15 residues long.

The chain couples TRBV7-2 to TRBJ1-5, with D tentatively TRBD1 (6 bases). Germline CDR1 and CDR2: SGHTA and FQGNSA. The CDR3 has 15 residues. The germline V and J ends were trimmed by 2 bases and 4 bases, with 12 bases remaining between them. CDR3 in DNA: TGTGCCAGCAGCTTATGGGACAATCAGAATCAGCCCCAGCATTTT. Its protein is CASSLWDNQNQPQHF.

The chain uses TRBV3-1 (or the pseudogene TRBV3-2) and TRBJ1-2; TRBD1 agrees at 7 bases. J was trimmed by 8 bases and V by 4 bases; bases with no gene match: 13. The CDR3 totals 15 residues. Germline CDR1 is LGHDT and CDR2 is YNNKEL (reference sequence). CDR3 bases: TGTGCCAGCAGCCCGGGGGACAGAGGGCTTTGGGGCTACACCTTC. Encoded protein: CASSPGDRGLWGYTF.

The chain recombines TRBV2 with TRBJ2-2; 8 nucleotides align to TRBD1. Per the germline V gene, CDR1 is SNHLY and CDR2 is FYNNEI. The V segment lost 9 bases and the J segment 1 base; nucleotides outside the gene matches: 4. This CDR3 has 14 residues. In nucleotides, the CDR3 is TGTGCCAGTACCGGGACAGGGAACACCGGGGAGCTGTTTTTT. This codes for CASTGTGNTGELFF.

This sequence joins TRBV3-1 (or the pseudogene TRBV3-2) and TRBJ2-5; 12 nucleotides match TRBD2. CDR3 size: 14 residues. Germline V lookup: CDR1 LGHDT, CDR2 YNNKEL (reference sequence). V lost 5 bases, J lost 2 bases, and 0 bases stayed unmatched. CDR3 nucleotide sequence: TGTGCCAGCAGCGGACTAGCGGGACAAGAGACCCAGTACTTC. Amino acid sequence: CASSGLAGQETQYF.